This T cell receptor (beta chain) was observed in a study of T-cell memory formation after mild COVID-19. Findings of the study overall: Contracting CD4+ clones sat mainly in CM and EM; CD8+ in EMRA.

The CDR3 runs to 14 residues. Trimming shortened V by 0 bases and J by 1 base, and 7 bases separated the two germline ends. Germline V gives CDR1 SGHRS, CDR2 YFSETQ. Using its own MiXCR run on the 5' RACE reads, TCRdb lists one record per CDR3 protein. The top ten hold about 21% of the sample, which has about 250,000 distinct CDR3 sequences, roughly 18% seen once. For this clonotype: The antigen is not known.

Input material: PBMCs or a T cell subset sorted from them (not recorded which). J is TRBJ1-1 and V is TRBV5-1, with D unresolved. The origin of this receptor is a man younger than 30 who had mild COVID-19 (a few samples of this study predate the infection). Cell type and time point are not known. The CDR3 nucleotides read TGCGCCAGCAGCTTGGCACAGCAGAACACTGAAGCTTTCTTT. Translating it yields CASSLAQQNTEAFF.